The 4 T cell receptor beta chains below come from one sample, sequenced in a study of blood T cell repertoires in COVID-19 (TCRdb year 2020). Libraries were built with the immunoSEQ multiplex PCR assay. TCRdb took this table from immuneACCESS and kept in-frame rearrangements with V and J called. Such tables lack part of the clones; where checked against another copy, unresolved V genes explain under half of the gap, and the rest is unexplained. In this sample the table shows approximately 300,000 clones, 80% to 95% of which occur a single time. The ten largest clones take up more than 6% of the sample. The specimen was peripheral blood. Receptors originate from a woman aged 25 to 45 with COVID-19, enrolled during active disease.

The chain is built from TRBV7-9 and TRBJ2-1; 14 nucleotides match TRBD2. Looked up from germline, CDR1 is SEHNR and CDR2 is FQNEAQ (reference sequence). Trimming at V came to 4 bases and at J to 9 bases, leaving 5 bases not matched to a gene. This CDR3 comprises 15 residues. The chain's CDR3 is CASSSGLAGAAEQFF. The CDR3 nucleotides are TGTGCCAGCAGCTCGGGACTAGCGGGAGCTGCTGAGCAGTTCTTC.

The chain links TRBV6-5 to TRBJ1-2; the D is unclear. This CDR3 comprises 13 residues. V lost 6 bases, J lost 4 bases, and 12 bases lay in between. Germline V gives CDR1 MNHEY, CDR2 SVGAGI. The CDR3 DNA reads TGTGCCAGCAGCTCCCGGTCCTTCTATGGCTACACCTTC. It specifies CASSSRSFYGYTF.

The chain's CDR3 is CASSLGGRATDTQYF. The CDR3 DNA sequence: TGTGCCAGCAGCTTAGGCGGGAGAGCTACAGATACGCAGTATTTT. The chain has TRBV7-3 and TRBJ2-3; TRBD2 agrees at 7 bases. CDR3 length: 15 residues. Germline V CDR1 and CDR2: SGHTA, FQGTGA. The junction had 5 bases not matched to a gene; V was cut back by 2 bases and J by 3 bases.

V and J are TRBV28 and TRBJ1-5; 9 nucleotides match TRBD1. Unmatched junction bases numbered 7, after V lost 3 bases and J lost 4 bases. CDR3 length: 16 residues. CDR1 is MDHEN, CDR2 SYDVKM, per germline. The CDR3 region has the DNA TGTGCCAGCAGTTTCTACAGGGGGCGGCGAAATCAGCCCCAGCATTTT. Amino acids: CASSFYRGRRNQPQHF. The full variable domain, with the rest looked up from reference TRBV28 and TRBJ1-5, is DVKVTQSSRYLVKRTGEKVFLECVQDMDHENMFWYRQDPGLGLRLIYFSYDVKMKEKGDIPEGYSVSREKKERFSLILESASTNQTSMYLCASSFYRGRRNQPQHFGDGTRLSIL.